The rows below give T cell receptor beta chains drawn from one sample of a study of regulatory T cells in long-lasting Graves disease. TCRdb passed the multiplex PCR reads through MiXCR, listing each CDR3 protein once. The table has about 460,000 distinct CDR3 sequences, about 20% seen once. The starting material was peripheral blood mononuclear cells (PBMCs), obtained when the disease was refractory, from a patient treated with antithyroid drugs. The origin of the receptors is a female donor with Graves disease. Both conserved end residues are part of each CDR3. The D gene is left open where the match is weak. Only part of the rows carry a size: once, few, many, or a class if the clone is expanded.

clone_size	v_call	j_call	d_call	cdr3_nt	cdr3_aa
many	TRBV2	TRBJ1-4	NA	TGTGCCAGCAGTGGACAGCCCCTAGGGACTAATGAAAAACTGTTTTTT	CASSGQPLGTNEKLFF
NA	TRBV7-3	TRBJ1-2	TRBD1	TGTGCCAGCAGCTTGCGGACAGGGTATGACTATGGCTACACCTTC	CASSLRTGYDYGYTF
few	TRBV20-1	TRBJ2-4	TRBD2	TGCAGTGCTATAGCGGGGGGACCAGCCAAAAACATTCAGTACTTC	CSAIAGGPAKNIQYF
NA	TRBV7-2	TRBJ2-4	NA	TGTGCCAGCAGCTTAGGTTGGGTCAGGAGCATTCAGTACTTC	CASSLGWVRSIQYF
NA	TRBV25-1	TRBJ2-7	NA	TGTGCCAGCAGTGTGAACAGCGCCTACGAGCAGTACTTC	CASSVNSAYEQYF
NA	TRBV6-6	TRBJ2-3	NA	TGTGCCAGCAGTTACCGGATCACAGATACGCAGTATTTT	CASSYRITDTQYF
few	TRBV2	TRBJ1-1	TRBD1	TGTGCCACCCACGACAGGGCGGGCTCCACTGAAGCTTTCTTT	CATHDRAGSTEAFF
many	TRBV28	TRBJ1-1	NA	TGTGCCAGCAGTCCCCCGCCCGGGCAGGGTGAAGCTTTCTTT	CASSPPPGQGEAFF
few	TRBV5-6	TRBJ2-7	NA	TGTGCCAGCAGCGGGGAGAACTCCTACGAGCAGTACTTC	CASSGENSYEQYF
NA	TRBV11-2	TRBJ1-1	NA	TGTGCCAGCAGCACCAGACAGTACATGAACACTGAAGCTTTCTTT	CASSTRQYMNTEAFF
many	TRBV7-2	TRBJ2-2	NA	TGTGCCAGCAGCAGGGCCGCAAACACCGGGGAGCTGTTTTTT	CASSRAANTGELFF
few	TRBV29-1	TRBJ1-3	NA	TGCAGCGTTGCTGGTTGGGGACGGAGGACCGAGCTCTCTGGAAACACCATATATTTT	CSVAGWGRRTELSGNTIYF
few	TRBV25-1	TRBJ2-2	NA	TGTGCCAGCAGTGAATATGGCACCGGGGAGCTGTTTTTT	CASSEYGTGELFF
few	TRBV29-1	TRBJ1-1	NA	TGCAGCGTTCTTGGGGGTGGATTAACTGAAGCTTTCTTT	CSVLGGGLTEAFF
NA	TRBV6-1	TRBJ1-5	NA	TGTGCCAGCAGGGGGGGAGGGGTTAATCAGCCCCAGCATTTT	CASRGGGVNQPQHF
NA	TRBV29-1	TRBJ2-7	TRBD2	TGCAGCGTTGAAGATGGGGGAGCGGGGGATTCCTACGAGCAGTACTTC	CSVEDGGAGDSYEQYF
NA	TRBV24-1	TRBJ2-7	NA	TGTGCCACCAGTGACGACAGGGGGATGGCTAGCGGGACCTACGAGCAGTACTTC	CATSDDRGMASGTYEQYF
NA	TRBV4-2	TRBJ2-5	NA	TGTGCCAGCAGCCAAGAGAATTCTGGGGCTGAGACCCAGTACTTC	CASSQENSGAETQYF
many	TRBV27	TRBJ1-4	NA	TGTGCCAGCAGTACGCCGGGACGGACTAATGAAAAACTGTTTTTT	CASSTPGRTNEKLFF
NA	TRBV4-1	TRBJ2-5	NA	TGCGCCAGCAGCCTGGCCGGGGGGACCCAGTACTTC	CASSLAGGTQYF
NA	TRBV12-3/TRBV12-4	TRBJ1-3	NA	TGTGCCAGCAGATCTTTCTCCTCTGGAAACACCATATATTTT	CASRSFSSGNTIYF
NA	TRBV9	TRBJ1-1	TRBD1	TGTGCCAGCAGCGTAGAGGGGGGGGACAGGGAAGCTTCCTTT	CASSVEGGDREASF
few	TRBV30	TRBJ1-2	NA	TGTGCCGTGGACCCGGGGGGGACTAACTATGGCTACACCTTC	CAVDPGGTNYGYTF
many	TRBV25-1	TRBJ1-2	TRBD1	TGTGCCAGCAAACAGGGGGCGAATGGCTACACCTTC	CASKQGANGYTF
NA	TRBV20-1	TRBJ2-7	NA	TGCAGTGCCGCCTCTACAACTAGTGGGGGCTACGAGCAGTACTTC	CSAASTTSGGYEQYF
many	TRBV7-2	TRBJ2-2	NA	TGTGCCAGCAGCGGTCCAAACACCGGGGAGCTGTTTTTT	CASSGPNTGELFF
few	TRBV25-1	TRBJ2-7	NA	TGTGCCAGCAGTTATGGCGATCCGTCCTACGAGCAGTACTTC	CASSYGDPSYEQYF
few	TRBV3-1	TRBJ1-3	NA	TGTGCCAGCAGCCAAGATTCCGGAAACACCATATATTTT	CASSQDSGNTIYF
NA	TRBV7-2	TRBJ1-2	NA	TGTGCCAGCAGCTTATTAAACGCAGCTTCCAAAGCTAACTATGGCTACACCTTC	CASSLLNAASKANYGYTF
NA	TRBV28	TRBJ2-1	TRBD2	TGTGCCAGCAGTTTCTCCCCGGGACTAGGTCTCAATGAGCAGTTCTTC	CASSFSPGLGLNEQFF
NA	TRBV14	TRBJ2-7	NA	TGTGCCAGCAGCCAAGGGTACGGGTACGAGCAGTACTTC	CASSQGYGYEQYF
few	TRBV9	TRBJ1-1	TRBD1	TGTGCCAGCAGCGCCGGGGACAGGGGAACTGAAGCTTTCTTT	CASSAGDRGTEAFF
many	TRBV6-5	TRBJ1-2	NA	TGTGCCAGCAGTTACTCCTATGGCTACACCTTC	CASSYSYGYTF
few	TRBV7-2	TRBJ1-5	TRBD1	TGTGCCAGCAGCTTCTCACACTCTACAGGGGGGCCCCAGCATTTT	CASSFSHSTGGPQHF
many	TRBV11-2	TRBJ2-5	NA	TGTGCCAGCAGCTCAAGGGACCGAGAGGGGGAGACCCAGTACTTC	CASSSRDREGETQYF
many	TRBV6-2/TRBV6-3	TRBJ2-7	NA	TGTGCCAGCAGCAGAATAGAGGTATACGAGCAGTACTTC	CASSRIEVYEQYF